This TCR beta chain was recovered during a study of blood T cell repertoires in COVID-19. Sequenced by immunoSEQ multiplex PCR; TCRdb stores in-frame clones only, minus some. The table lists approximately 330,000 clones, around 90% of them singletons. Enrolment of Seattle patients took place during active infection, and they were followed longitudinally. The CDR3 extends over 15 amino acids. Germline V lookup: CDR1 MNHEY, CDR2 SVGEGT. V trimming: 5 bases; J trimming: 2 bases; junction bases outside the gene matches: 8. The sample consisted of peripheral blood. The chain has TRBV6-2 or TRBV6-3 and TRBJ2-5, with 7 nucleotides matching TRBD1. This sequence originates from a young man with COVID-19, enrolled during active disease. The CDR3 spells CASSPQGVGQETQYF. The CDR3 DNA sequence: TGTGCCAGCAGTCCCCAGGGGGTGGGGCAAGAGACCCAGTACTTC.